The 6 T cell receptor beta chains below all came from one sample that was sequenced in a study of cytomegalovirus exposure and HLA in healthy donors. This table comes from immunoSEQ multiplex PCR, and its TCRdb copy is limited to in-frame clones, with some not included. Of about 120,000 clones listed, 89% are singletons. Material for sequencing was PBMCs. These receptors were collected from a woman aged 18 to 35 in good health and CMV-seronegative.

J is TRBJ1-4 and V is TRBV6-5, with D unresolved. CDR3 length: 15 amino acids. Germline CDR1 reads MNHEY; CDR2 reads SVGAGI. Deletions cut 8 bases from V and 3 bases from J, with 16 bases between. The CDR3 reads CASGRTPNPNEKLFF. The CDR3 coding sequence is TGTGCCAGCGGTAGAACCCCCAATCCTAATGAAAAACTGTTTTTT.

This clone has just a few counts. V is TRBV30 and J is TRBJ1-5, with a weak D call TRBD1 (5 bases). The germline gives CDR1 GTSNPN, CDR2 SVGIG (reference sequence). The germline V and J ends were trimmed by 1 base and 4 bases, with 11 bases remaining between them. The CDR3 length is 14 residues. CDR3 sequence: CAWSATDLNQPQHF. In DNA form, the CDR3 reads TGTGCCTGGAGTGCGACAGACTTGAATCAGCCCCAGCATTTT. Full variable domain (rest looked up from reference TRBV30 and TRBJ1-5): SQTIHQWPATLVQPVGSPLSLECTVEGTSNPNLYWYRQAAGRGLQLLFYSVGIGQISSEVPQNLSASRPQDRQFILSSKKLLLSDSGFYLCAWSATDLNQPQHFGDGTRLSIL.

This sequence joins TRBV14 and TRBJ2-7; 9 bases line up with TRBD1. This CDR3 is built from 13 residues. Unmatched junction bases numbered 9, after V lost 9 bases and J lost 6 bases. Germline V gene data show CDR1 as SGHDN and CDR2 as FVKESK. This CDR3 is CASGDREKGEQYF. The CDR3 DNA reads as TGTGCCAGTGGGGACAGGGAAAAGGGCGAGCAGTACTTC.

The rearrangement joins TRBV28 to TRBJ1-1; perhaps TRBD1 as D (5 bases). The CDR3 loop spans 14 amino acids. V was cut by 4 bases and J by 1 base, with 10 bases left in between. Germline lookup yields CDR1 MDHEN and CDR2 SYDVKM. The CDR3 sequence: CASSSNRWNTEAFF. CDR3 DNA: TGTGCCAGCAGTTCTAACAGGTGGAACACTGAAGCTTTCTTT. The full variable domain, rest sourced from reference TRBV28 and TRBJ1-1, is DVKVTQSSRYLVKRTGEKVFLECVQDMDHENMFWYRQDPGLGLRLIYFSYDVKMKEKGDIPEGYSVSREKKERFSLILESASTNQTSMYLCASSSNRWNTEAFFGQGTRLTVV.

V and J are TRBV27 and TRBJ1-5; TRBD1 matches at 7 bases. This CDR3 spans 13 amino acids. The V gene's germline CDR1 is MNHEY and CDR2 SMNVEV (reference sequence). After removal of 8 bases from V and 3 bases from J, the junction contained 4 bases not matched to a gene. The DNA for the CDR3 is TGTGCCAGCCGGGACAGCTACAATCAGCCCCAGCATTTT. Encoded protein: CASRDSYNQPQHF.

The gene calls are TRBV19 and TRBJ2-3; 10 nucleotides line up with TRBD1. Trimming removed 5 bases from V and 3 bases from J; junction bases left unmatched: 8. Germline assignment: CDR1 LNHDA and CDR2 SQIVND (reference sequence). This CDR3 has 16 residues. The CDR3 here is CASSLRGQGSTDTQYF. The CDR3 DNA follows: TGTGCCAGTAGTCTTCGGGGACAGGGGTCGACAGATACGCAGTATTTT.